Listed below are T cell receptor beta chains from one sample, sequenced in a study of blood T cells in healthy people across ages. TCRdb independently ran MiXCR on the 5' RACE reads; one entry per CDR3 protein. The sample carries around 2 million distinct CDR3 sequences, around 40% recorded once. Sequenced material: blood. The origin of the receptors is a human donor in good health. Both conserved end residues are part of each CDR3. D genes are given only for firm matches. Size is omitted from some rows. Given values are once, few, many or a class for expanded clones.

clone_size j_call d_call v_call cdr3_aa cdr3_nt
NA TRBJ2-3 NA TRBV12-3/TRBV12-4 CASSFAATTDTQYF TGTGCCAGCAGTTTCGCGGCTACCACAGATACGCAGTATTTT
NA TRBJ2-3 NA TRBV6-2/TRBV6-3 CASSYNPRTALNTDTQYF TGTGCCAGCAGTTACAATCCTCGGACAGCTTTAAACACAGATACGCAGTATTTT
once TRBJ1-4 NA TRBV7-2 CASSLYPSGTNEKLFF TGTGCCAGCAGCTTATACCCCTCGGGGACTAATGAAAAACTGTTTTTT
NA TRBJ2-3 NA TRBV15 CATSKGLQDAQYF TGTGCCACCAGCAAAGGACTTCAGGATGCGCAGTATTTT
few TRBJ2-1 TRBD1 TRBV7-7 CASSTDRADEQFF TGTGCCAGCAGCACCGACAGGGCGGATGAGCAGTTCTTC
few TRBJ2-7 NA TRBV18 CASSATQGGSYEQYF TGTGCCAGCTCAGCCACTCAGGGGGGTTCCTACGAGCAGTACTTC
NA TRBJ2-7 TRBD2 TRBV11-2 CASSLKLAGASSYEQYF TGTGCCAGCAGCTTAAAACTAGCGGGGGCGAGCTCCTACGAGCAGTACTTC
few TRBJ2-3 NA TRBV7-8 CASSSGFRGPRTDTQYF TGTGCCAGCAGCTCCGGTTTTCGGGGCCCTCGAACAGATACGCAGTATTTT
NA TRBJ2-1 NA TRBV11-2 CASSQRGGADRLWSSYNEQFF TGTGCCAGCAGCCAACGTGGAGGGGCTGACAGACTCTGGAGCTCCTACAATGAGCAGTTCTTC
NA TRBJ2-1 NA TRBV20-1 CSAALVSYSEQFF TGCAGTGCTGCACTGGTTTCCTACAGTGAGCAGTTCTTC
NA TRBJ2-7 NA TRBV20-1 CSGTRDSINEQYF TGCAGTGGTACCAGGGACTCTATTAATGAGCAGTACTTC
NA TRBJ2-7 NA TRBV11-3 CASSCLTVDYEQYF TGTGCCAGCAGCTGTCTGACAGTGGACTACGAGCAGTACTTC
many TRBJ2-7 NA TRBV20-1 CSARDLRVSYEQYF TGCAGTGCTAGAGATTTAAGAGTATCCTACGAGCAGTACTTC
NA TRBJ2-3 NA TRBV7-9 CASGRDRYTDTQYF TGTGCCAGCGGGCGGGACAGATACACAGATACGCAGTATTTT
few TRBJ2-7 TRBD2 TRBV6-1 CASSESLAGGTYEQYF TGTGCCAGCAGTGAAAGTCTAGCGGGGGGCACCTACGAGCAGTACTTC
NA TRBJ1-4 NA TRBV12-3/TRBV12-4 CASSFPSSGGEKLFF TGTGCCAGCAGTTTCCCCTCGAGCGGGGGCGAAAAACTGTTTTTT
few TRBJ2-1 TRBD2 TRBV10-3 CAISESGLAGINEQFF TGTGCCATCAGTGAGTCGGGACTAGCGGGGATCAATGAGCAGTTCTTC
NA TRBJ2-7 NA TRBV20-1 CSAYRGSSSYEQYF TGCAGTGCTTACCGGGGGTCTAGCTCCTACGAGCAGTACTTC
few TRBJ2-1 NA TRBV20-1 CSARKQGRSYNEQFF TGCAGTGCTAGAAAACAGGGACGGTCCTACAATGAGCAGTTCTTC
NA TRBJ2-2 NA TRBV6-2/TRBV6-3 CASSYKRFGGTGELFF TGTGCCAGCAGTTATAAGCGGTTCGGAGGCACCGGGGAGCTGTTTTTT
few TRBJ1-1 NA TRBV7-2 CASSPIGEAEAFF TGTGCCAGCAGTCCGATCGGGGAGGCTGAAGCTTTCTTT
NA TRBJ2-1 NA TRBV7-9 CASCLGADEQFF TGTGCCAGCTGCTTGGGAGCCGATGAGCAGTTCTTC
NA TRBJ1-4 NA TRBV20-1 CSARDVRGGNEKLFF TGCAGTGCTAGAGATGTCAGGGGTGGAAATGAAAAACTGTTTTTT
few TRBJ1-2 NA TRBV2 CASSDGRSNYGYTF TGTGCCAGCAGTGATGGTCGGAGCAACTATGGCTACACCTTC
few TRBJ2-1 NA TRBV5-1 CASSLNWVYEQFF TGCGCCAGCAGCTTGAACTGGGTCTATGAGCAGTTCTTC
NA TRBJ1-6 NA TRBV6-5 CASSYWDLGSPLHF TGTGCCAGCAGTTACTGGGACTTGGGTTCACCCCTCCACTTT
NA TRBJ2-3 NA TRBV4-3 CASSRERQEAQYF TGCGCCAGCAGCCGAGAAAGACAGGAGGCGCAGTATTTT
NA TRBJ2-5 NA TRBV7-6 CASSLRASQETQYF TGTGCCAGCAGCTTGAGGGCCAGCCAAGAGACCCAGTACTTC
NA TRBJ2-3 TRBD2 TRBV4-3 CASSQDFLGLAGARGTQYF TGCGCCAGCAGCCAAGATTTCTTGGGACTAGCGGGGGCCCGGGGTACGCAGTATTTT
few TRBJ2-7 NA TRBV6-2/TRBV6-3 CASTEQPHSYEQYF TGTGCCAGCACCGAACAGCCTCACTCCTACGAGCAGTACTTC
few TRBJ2-7 TRBD1 TRBV10-3 CATTAGTGRKTTSFREQYF TGTGCCACGACGGCCGGGACAGGCAGAAAAACCACCTCATTTCGGGAGCAGTACTTC
many TRBJ2-3 TRBD1 TRBV28 CASNLQGRTDTQYF TGTGCCAGCAACCTACAGGGGCGGACAGATACGCAGTATTTT
NA TRBJ1-2 TRBD1 TRBV12-3/TRBV12-4 CASRQTGDGNYGYTF TGTGCCAGCAGACAAACAGGGGATGGGAACTATGGCTACACCTTC
NA TRBJ2-4 NA TRBV7-9 CASSELGTTKNIQYF TGTGCCAGCAGCGAGCTAGGGACAACAAAAAACATTCAGTACTTC
few TRBJ2-3 NA TRBV6-2/TRBV6-3 CASSYSRPISTDTQYF TGTGCCAGCAGTTACTCCAGGCCGATATCCACAGATACGCAGTATTTT
few TRBJ1-2 NA TRBV4-3 CASSQDGAGQGLGYTF TGCGCCAGCAGCCAAGATGGGGCAGGGCAGGGCCTTGGCTACACCTTC
NA TRBJ1-1 NA TRBV18 CASSPGPGGEAFF TGTGCCAGCTCACCGGGCCCCGGGGGTGAAGCTTTCTTT
NA TRBJ1-1 TRBD1 TRBV7-9 CASSLIQGWSTEAFF TGTGCCAGCAGCTTAATACAGGGGTGGAGCACTGAAGCTTTCTTT
NA TRBJ2-4 NA TRBV11-2 CASSLGDFRNIQYF TGTGCCAGCAGCTTAGGGGACTTCAGAAACATTCAGTACTTC
few TRBJ1-1 NA TRBV29-1 CSVAGGVELANTEAFF TGCAGCGTCGCCGGGGGGGTTGAGTTGGCGAACACTGAAGCTTTCTTT
NA TRBJ1-2 NA TRBV9 CASSVGSRTGMGYTF TGTGCCAGCAGCGTAGGTTCACGGACTGGTATGGGCTACACCTTC
NA TRBJ2-3 NA TRBV28 CASSLSFWADTQYF TGTGCCAGCAGTCTTTCTTTCTGGGCGGATACGCAGTATTTT
NA TRBJ2-2 NA TRBV6-1 CASRAVKGYTGELFF TGTGCCAGCAGGGCTGTCAAGGGTTACACCGGGGAGCTGTTTTTT
few TRBJ2-5 TRBD2 TRBV7-2 CASSWGLVSETQYF TGTGCCAGCAGCTGGGGACTAGTTTCCGAGACCCAGTACTTC
NA TRBJ1-2 NA TRBV20-1 CSARDTRKNGYTF TGCAGTGCTAGAGATACAAGGAAAAATGGCTACACCTTC
few TRBJ1-2 NA TRBV4-3 CASSPNPSTSYNYGYTF TGCGCCAGCAGCCCCAATCCTTCCACAAGTTATAACTATGGCTACACCTTC
few TRBJ2-1 NA TRBV20-1 CSARGSGNEQFF TGCAGTGCTAGAGGGTCGGGGAATGAGCAGTTCTTC
NA TRBJ2-5 NA TRBV15 CATSIRETQYF TGTGCCACCAGCATACGAGAGACCCAGTACTTC
few TRBJ1-2 TRBD1 TRBV5-1 CASSPGQGIGGYTF TGCGCCAGCAGCCCGGGACAGGGGATCGGAGGCTACACCTTC
NA TRBJ2-1 NA TRBV20-1 CSASHLDEQFF TGCAGTGCTTCCCACTTGGATGAGCAGTTCTTC
few TRBJ2-5 NA TRBV28 CASSLSFLAPPTSEETQYF TGTGCCAGCAGTTTATCTTTTTTGGCTCCCCCCACAAGTGAAGAGACCCAGTACTTC